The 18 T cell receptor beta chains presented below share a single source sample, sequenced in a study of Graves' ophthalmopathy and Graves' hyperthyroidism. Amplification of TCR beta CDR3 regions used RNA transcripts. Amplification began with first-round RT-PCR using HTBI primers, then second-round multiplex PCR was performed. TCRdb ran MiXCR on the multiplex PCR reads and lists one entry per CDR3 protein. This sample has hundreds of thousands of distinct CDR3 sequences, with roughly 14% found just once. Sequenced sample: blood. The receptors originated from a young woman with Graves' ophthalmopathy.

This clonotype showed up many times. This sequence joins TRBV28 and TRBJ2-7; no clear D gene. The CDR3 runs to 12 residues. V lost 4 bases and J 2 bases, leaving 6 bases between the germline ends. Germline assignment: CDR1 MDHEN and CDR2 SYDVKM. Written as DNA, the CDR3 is TGTGCCAGCAGTTACCACCCCTACGAGCAGTACTTC. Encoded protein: CASSYHPYEQYF.

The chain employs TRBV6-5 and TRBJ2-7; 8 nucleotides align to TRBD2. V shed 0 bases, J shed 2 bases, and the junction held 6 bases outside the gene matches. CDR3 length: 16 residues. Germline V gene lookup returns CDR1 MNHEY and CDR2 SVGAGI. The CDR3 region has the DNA TGTGCCAGCAGTTACTCTTCGGGGGGGGGCACCTACGAGCAGTACTTC. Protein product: CASSYSSGGGTYEQYF.

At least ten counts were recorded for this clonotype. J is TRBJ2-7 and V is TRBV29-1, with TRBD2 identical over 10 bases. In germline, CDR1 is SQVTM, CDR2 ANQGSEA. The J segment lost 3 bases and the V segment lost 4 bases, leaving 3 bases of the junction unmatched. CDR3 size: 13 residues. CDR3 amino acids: CSVGLAGSYEQYF. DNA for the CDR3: TGCAGCGTTGGACTAGCGGGCAGCTACGAGCAGTACTTC.

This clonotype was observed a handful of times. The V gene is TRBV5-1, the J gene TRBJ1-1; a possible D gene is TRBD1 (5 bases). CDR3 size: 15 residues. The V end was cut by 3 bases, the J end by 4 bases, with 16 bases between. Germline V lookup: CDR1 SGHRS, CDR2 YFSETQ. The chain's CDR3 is CASSSGQPSLTEAFF. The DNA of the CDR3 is TGCGCCAGCAGCTCCGGACAACCCAGCCTCACTGAAGCTTTCTTT. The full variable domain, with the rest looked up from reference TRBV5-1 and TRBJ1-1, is KAGVTQTPRYLIKTRGQQVTLSCSPISGHRSVSWYQQTPGQGLQFLFEYFSETQRNKGNFPGRFSGRQFSNSRSEMNVSTLELGDSALYLCASSSGQPSLTEAFFGQGTRLTVV.

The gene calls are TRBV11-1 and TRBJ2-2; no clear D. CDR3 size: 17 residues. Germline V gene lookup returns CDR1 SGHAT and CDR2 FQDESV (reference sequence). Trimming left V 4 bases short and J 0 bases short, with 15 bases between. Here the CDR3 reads CASSSARVLANTGELFF. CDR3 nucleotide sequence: TGTGCCAGCAGCTCCGCCCGGGTACTCGCGAACACCGGGGAGCTGTTTTTT. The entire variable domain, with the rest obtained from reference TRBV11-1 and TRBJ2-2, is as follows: EAEVAQSPRYKITEKSQAVAFWCDPISGHATLYWYRQILGQGPELLVQFQDESVVDDSQLPKDRFSAERLKGVDSTLKIQPAELGDSAMYLCASSSARVLANTGELFFGEGSRLTVL.

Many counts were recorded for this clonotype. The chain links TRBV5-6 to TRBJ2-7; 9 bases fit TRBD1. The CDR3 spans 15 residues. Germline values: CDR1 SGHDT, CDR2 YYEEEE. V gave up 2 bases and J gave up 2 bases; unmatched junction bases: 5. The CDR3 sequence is CASSFPGQGPYEQYF. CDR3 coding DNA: TGTGCCAGCAGCTTTCCGGGACAGGGACCCTACGAGCAGTACTTC.

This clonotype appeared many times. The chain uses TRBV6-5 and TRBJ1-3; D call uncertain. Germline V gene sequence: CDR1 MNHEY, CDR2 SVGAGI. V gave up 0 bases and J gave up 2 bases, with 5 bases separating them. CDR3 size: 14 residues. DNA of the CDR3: TGTGCCAGCAGTTACTCGAAGGCTGGAAACACCATATATTTT. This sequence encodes CASSYSKAGNTIYF.

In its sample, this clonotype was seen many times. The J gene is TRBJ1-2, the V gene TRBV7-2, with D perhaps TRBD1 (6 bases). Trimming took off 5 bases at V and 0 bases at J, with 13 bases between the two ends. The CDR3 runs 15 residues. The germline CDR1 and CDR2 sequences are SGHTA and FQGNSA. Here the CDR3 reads CASSLGHTTNYGYTF. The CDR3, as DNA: TGTGCCAGCAGCCTGGGACATACCACTAACTATGGCTACACCTTC.

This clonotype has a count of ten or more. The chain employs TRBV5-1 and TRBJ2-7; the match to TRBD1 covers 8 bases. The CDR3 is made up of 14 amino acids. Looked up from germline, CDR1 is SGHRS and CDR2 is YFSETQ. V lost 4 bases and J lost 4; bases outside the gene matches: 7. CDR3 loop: CASSRGQEGYEQYF. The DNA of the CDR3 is TGCGCCAGCAGCAGGGGACAGGAAGGTTACGAGCAGTACTTC.

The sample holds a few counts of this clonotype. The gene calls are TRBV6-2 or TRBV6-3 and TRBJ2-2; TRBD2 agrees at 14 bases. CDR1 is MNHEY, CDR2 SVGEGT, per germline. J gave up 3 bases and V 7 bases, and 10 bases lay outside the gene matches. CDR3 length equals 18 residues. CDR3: CASTRLAGGSGYTGELFF. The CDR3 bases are TGTGCCAGCACCCGACTAGCGGGAGGGTCGGGGTACACCGGGGAGCTGTTTTTT.

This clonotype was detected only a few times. CDR3 nucleotides: TGTGCCAGCAGTTTTTCCGGGACAGACAACACCGGGGAGCTGTTTTTT. It yields the protein CASSFSGTDNTGELFF. The chain carries TRBV12-3 or TRBV12-4 and TRBJ2-2; 7 nucleotides line up with TRBD1. The CDR3 is 16 amino acids. J was trimmed by 2 bases and V by 3 bases; bases with no gene match: 6.

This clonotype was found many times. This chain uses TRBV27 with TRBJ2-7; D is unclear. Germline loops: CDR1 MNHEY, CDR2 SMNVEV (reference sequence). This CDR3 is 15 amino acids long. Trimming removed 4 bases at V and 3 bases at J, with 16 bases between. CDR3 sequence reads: CASSSSPFLFYEQYF. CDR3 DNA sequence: TGTGCCAGCAGTTCCTCCCCCTTCCTTTTCTACGAGCAGTACTTC.

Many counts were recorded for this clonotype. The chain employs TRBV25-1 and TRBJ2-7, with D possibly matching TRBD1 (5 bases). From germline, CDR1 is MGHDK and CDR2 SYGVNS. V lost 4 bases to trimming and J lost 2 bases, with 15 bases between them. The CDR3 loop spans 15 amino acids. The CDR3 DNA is TGTGCCAGCAGTGTCGCTCTGCAGGGTGCCTACGAGCAGTACTTC. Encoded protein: CASSVALQGAYEQYF.

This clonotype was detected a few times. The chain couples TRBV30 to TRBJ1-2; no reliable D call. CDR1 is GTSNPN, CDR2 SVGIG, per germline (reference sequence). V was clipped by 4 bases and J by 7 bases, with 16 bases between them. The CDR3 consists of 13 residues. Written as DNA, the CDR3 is TGTGCCTGGATCCCAACGCAAGGTACTGGCTACACCTTC. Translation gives CAWIPTQGTGYTF.

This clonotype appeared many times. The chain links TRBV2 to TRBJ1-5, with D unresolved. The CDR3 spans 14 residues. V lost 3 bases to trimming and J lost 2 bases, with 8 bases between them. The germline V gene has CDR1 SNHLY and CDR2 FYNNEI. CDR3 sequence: CASSDAGGNQPQHF. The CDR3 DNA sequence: TGTGCCAGCAGTGACGCTGGGGGCAATCAGCCCCAGCATTTT. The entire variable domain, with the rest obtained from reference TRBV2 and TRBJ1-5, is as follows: EPEVTQTPSHQVTQMGQEVILRCVPISNHLYFYWYRQILGQKVEFLVSFYNNEISEKSEIFDDQFSVERPDGSNFTLKIRSTKLEDSAMYFCASSDAGGNQPQHFGDGTRLSIL.

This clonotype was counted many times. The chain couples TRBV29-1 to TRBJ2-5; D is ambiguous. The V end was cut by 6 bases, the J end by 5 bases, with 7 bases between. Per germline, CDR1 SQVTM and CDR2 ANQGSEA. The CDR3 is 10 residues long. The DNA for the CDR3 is TGCAGCGTCCACCGCGAGACCCAGTACTTC. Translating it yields CSVHRETQYF.

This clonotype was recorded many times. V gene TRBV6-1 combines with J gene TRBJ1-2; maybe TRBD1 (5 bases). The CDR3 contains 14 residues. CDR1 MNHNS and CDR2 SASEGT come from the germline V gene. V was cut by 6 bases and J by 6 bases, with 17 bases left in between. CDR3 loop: CASSGAGVYDGYTF. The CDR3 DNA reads TGTGCCAGCAGCGGAGCGGGGGTCTACGATGGCTACACCTTC.

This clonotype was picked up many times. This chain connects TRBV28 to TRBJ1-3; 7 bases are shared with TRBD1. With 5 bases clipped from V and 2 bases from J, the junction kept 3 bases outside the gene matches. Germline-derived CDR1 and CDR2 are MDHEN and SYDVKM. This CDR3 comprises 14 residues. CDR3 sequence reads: CASSQDRAGNTIYF. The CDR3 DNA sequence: TGTGCCAGCAGTCAAGACAGGGCTGGAAACACCATATATTTT.